This TCR beta chain comes out of a study of blood T cell repertoires in COVID-19. Study summary: Material from acute and convalescent COVID-19 was sourced from the United States, Italy and Spain.

The CDR3 contains 16 residues. Trimming shortened V by 2 bases and J by 4 bases, and 15 bases separated the two germline ends. Germline V gene data show CDR1 as KGHSH and CDR2 as LQKENI. In the original workflow: Reference gene primer amplification gave nucleated cell count estimates. Assay: immunoSEQ multiplex PCR; the TCRdb copy retains only in-frame clones and omits some. That table is the source of V, J and clone size, and D and trimming were worked out from the DNA. This table has around 300,000 clones, 90% appearing once. Sequenced sample: peripheral blood. This clonotype was obtained from a middle-aged woman with acute or convalescent COVID-19. The chain is built from TRBV18 and TRBJ2-1; TRBD1 might be the D (7 bases). In DNA, the CDR3 is TGTGCCAGCTCACCAAGGAGGGGGCGAAATTACAATGAGCAGTTCTTC. Translating it yields CASSPRRGRNYNEQFF.